The source of this TCR beta chain is a study of blood T cell repertoires in COVID-19. Across the study: The United States, Italy and Spain provided the acute and convalescent COVID-19 samples. Sample material is recorded as cDNA or gDNA derived from T cells, B-cell-depleted T cells, or PBMCs.

Clones were read by immunoSEQ multiplex PCR, and TCRdb kept only the in-frame ones, dropping some. This repertoire shows about 200,000 clones, over 80% found once; its top ten account for 1.2%. V shed 4 bases, J shed 1 base, and the junction held 4 bases outside the gene matches. The CDR3 sequence is 16 residues long. CDR1 KGHDR and CDR2 SFDVKD come from the germline V gene. The table lists this clone with a count of one. Distinct nucleotide sequences in the sample also encode this CDR3. This clonotype originated in a man between 25 and 39 years old who had recovered from COVID-19. The chain carries TRBV24-1 and TRBJ2-3, with 10 bases aligning to TRBD2. The sample taken for sequencing was PBMCs or T cells enriched from blood (not recorded which). CDR3 DNA sequence: TGTGCCACCAGTGACCCCGGGACTAGCGGCACAGATACGCAGTATTTT. Protein product: CATSDPGTSGTDTQYF.